Below, one T cell receptor (beta chain) is given with its context. Antigen specificity is unknown. The sample comes from a study of T cells in tuberculosis. Findings of the study overall: GMM-specific TCRs were nearer to active tuberculosis alpha repertoires, suggesting expansion. Active tuberculosis patients had shorter CDR3-alpha; the beta difference was nonsignificant.

TCRdb's table, derived via immunoSEQ multiplex PCR, lists solely in-frame clones and lacks some. The profile shows fewer than 40,000 clones, 95% to 96% of them singletons. Germline CDR1 reads LNHDA; CDR2 reads SQIVND (reference sequence). CDR3 length: 17 amino acids. V lost 7 bases and J lost 0, with 19 bases in between. The chain is built from TRBV19 and TRBJ1-5, with D uncertain. The sample comprised PBMCs. The sequence derives from a donor between 10 and 35 years old with latent tuberculosis or without tuberculosis infection. The CDR3 spells CASMAAEDWVSNQPQHF. In nucleotides, the CDR3 is TGTGCCAGTATGGCGGCTGAGGACTGGGTTAGCAATCAGCCCCAGCATTTT.